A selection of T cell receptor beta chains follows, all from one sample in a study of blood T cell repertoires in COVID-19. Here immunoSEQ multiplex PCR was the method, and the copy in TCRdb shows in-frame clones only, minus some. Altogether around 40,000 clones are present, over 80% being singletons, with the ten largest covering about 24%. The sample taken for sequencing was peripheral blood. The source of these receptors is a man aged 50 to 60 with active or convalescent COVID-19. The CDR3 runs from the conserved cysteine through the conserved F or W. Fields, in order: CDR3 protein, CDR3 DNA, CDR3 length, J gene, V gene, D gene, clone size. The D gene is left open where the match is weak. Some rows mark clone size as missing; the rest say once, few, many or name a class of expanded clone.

CASRAGEWGNSPLHF | TGCGCCAGCCGGGCGGGAGAATGGGGTAATTCACCCCTCCACTTT | 15 | TRBJ1-6 | TRBV5-1 | - | -
CASSLDRDQPQHF | TGCGCCAGCAGCTTGGACAGGGATCAGCCCCAGCATTTT | 13 | TRBJ1-5 | TRBV5-1 | - | -
CAGGTVSNQPQHF | TGTGCCGGAGGAACAGTGAGCAATCAGCCCCAGCATTTT | 13 | TRBJ1-5 | TRBV2 | - | -
CASSFSPEGRGGGTGELFF | TGTGCCAGCAGCTTCTCCCCCGAGGGCCGAGGGGGCGGAACCGGGGAGCTGTTTTTT | 19 | TRBJ2-2 | TRBV5-6 | TRBD1 | -
CASSGQGAAEAFF | TGTGCCAGTAGCGGACAGGGGGCCGCTGAAGCTTTCTTT | 13 | TRBJ1-1 | TRBV19 | TRBD1 | -
CASSQFQQGAAEAFF | TGCGCCAGCAGCCAATTTCAACAGGGGGCGGCTGAAGCTTTCTTT | 15 | TRBJ1-1 | TRBV4-1 | TRBD1 | -
CSVATSGSNTGELFF | TGCAGCGTGGCAACTAGCGGGAGTAACACCGGGGAGCTGTTTTTT | 15 | TRBJ2-2 | TRBV29-1 | TRBD2 | -
CASSTDRGNEQFF | TGTGCCAGTAGTACGGACAGGGGGAATGAGCAGTTCTTC | 13 | TRBJ2-1 | TRBV19 | TRBD1 | -
CASSWGQNTEAFF | TGTGCCAGCAGCTGGGGACAGAACACTGAAGCTTTCTTT | 13 | TRBJ1-1 | TRBV6-5 | - | few
CASRHLIHSGREYNEQFF | TGTGCCAGCAGACATCTCATTCATAGCGGGAGGGAATACAATGAGCAGTTCTTC | 18 | TRBJ2-1 | TRBV7-2 | TRBD2 | -
CASSVAGGPQETQYF | TGTGCCAGCAGCGTAGCGGGGGGACCTCAAGAGACCCAGTACTTC | 15 | TRBJ2-5 | TRBV9 | TRBD2 | -
CAISEVLANSMYNEQFF | TGTGCCATCAGTGAAGTTCTAGCCAACTCGATGTACAATGAGCAGTTCTTC | 17 | TRBJ2-1 | TRBV10-3 | - | -
CASSEYNRGGANYGYTF | TGTGCCAGCAGTGAATACAATCGAGGGGGAGCTAACTATGGCTACACCTTC | 17 | TRBJ1-2 | TRBV25-1 | - | -
CASSHSGSGNTIYF | TGTGCCAGCAGCCATTCCGGGTCTGGAAACACCATATATTTT | 14 | TRBJ1-3 | TRBV3-1/TRBV3-2 | - | -
CAGGVYSGNTIYF | TGTGCCGGAGGGGTATACTCTGGAAACACCATATATTTT | 13 | TRBJ1-3 | TRBV30 | - | -
CASSLALLAGYNEQFF | TGCGCCAGCAGCTTGGCCCTCCTAGCGGGGTACAATGAGCAGTTCTTC | 16 | TRBJ2-1 | TRBV5-1 | TRBD2 | -
CASSLARGGVGQPQHF | TGTGCCAGCAGCTTAGCTCGGGGAGGGGTAGGTCAGCCCCAGCATTTT | 16 | TRBJ1-5 | TRBV7-2 | - | -
CASSLGLAGSYEQYF | TGTGCCAGCAGTTTAGGACTAGCGGGATCCTACGAGCAGTACTTC | 15 | TRBJ2-7 | TRBV28 | TRBD2 | -
CASSRTGGTEAFF | TGTGCCAGCTCACGAACAGGGGGCACTGAAGCTTTCTTT | 13 | TRBJ1-1 | TRBV18 | TRBD1 | -
CASSLDRPNSYNSPLHF | TGTGCCAGTAGCCTCGACAGGCCAAACTCCTATAATTCACCCCTCCACTTT | 17 | TRBJ1-6 | TRBV19 | - | -
CASSERQAKETQYF | TGCGCCAGCAGTGAAAGACAGGCTAAAGAGACCCAGTACTTC | 14 | TRBJ2-5 | TRBV10-1 | - | once
CAISAQQGTEAFF | TGTGCCATCAGTGCACAGCAAGGAACTGAAGCTTTCTTT | 13 | TRBJ1-1 | TRBV10-3 | - | -
CASSFWDRSTYGYTF | TGTGCCAGTAGTTTCTGGGACAGATCGACCTATGGCTACACCTTC | 15 | TRBJ1-2 | TRBV19 | TRBD1 | -
CASSPSGEETQYF | TGTGCCAGCAGTCCGTCCGGGGAAGAGACCCAGTACTTC | 13 | TRBJ2-5 | TRBV3-1/TRBV3-2 | - | -
CASSQRAFGGNQPQHF | TGTGCCAGCAGCCAGAGGGCCTTCGGGGGCAATCAGCCCCAGCATTTT | 16 | TRBJ1-5 | TRBV3-1/TRBV3-2 | - | -
CASSLSGVRSSYNEQFF | TGCGCCAGCAGCCTGTCAGGGGTCCGGAGCTCCTACAATGAGCAGTTCTTC | 17 | TRBJ2-1 | TRBV4-1 | - | -
CASSPGQGLSTNEKLFF | TGCGCCAGCAGCCCCGGACAGGGGCTTTCAACTAATGAAAAACTGTTTTTT | 17 | TRBJ1-4 | TRBV5-1 | TRBD1 | -
CASSGLGSGELFF | TGTGCCAGTAGTGGGCTTGGCTCCGGGGAGCTGTTTTTT | 13 | TRBJ2-2 | TRBV19 | - | -
CATSRRGEYSNQPQHF | TGTGCCACCAGCAGACGGGGAGAGTATAGCAATCAGCCCCAGCATTTT | 16 | TRBJ1-5 | TRBV15 | - | -
CSASRTGAFVRDDTGELFF | TGCAGTGCTAGTCGGACAGGGGCTTTTGTCCGCGACGACACCGGGGAGCTGTTTTTT | 19 | TRBJ2-2 | TRBV20-1 | TRBD1 | -
CASSLVGERDNEQFF | TGTGCCAGCAGCTTGGTAGGGGAGCGGGACAATGAGCAGTTCTTC | 15 | TRBJ2-1 | TRBV5-5 | - | few
CASSEQGIGNEQFF | TGTGCCAGCAGTGAACAGGGGATAGGCAATGAGCAGTTCTTC | 14 | TRBJ2-1 | TRBV2 | - | -
CASSKGNQPQHF | TGTGCCAGCAGTAAGGGGAATCAGCCCCAGCATTTT | 12 | TRBJ1-5 | TRBV12-3/TRBV12-4 | - | -
CAISRTSGGTNTGELFF | TGTGCCATCAGTCGAACTAGCGGGGGTACGAACACCGGGGAGCTGTTTTTT | 17 | TRBJ2-2 | TRBV10-3 | TRBD2 | few
CASSHLWSRDRTYYGYTF | TGCGCCAGCAGTCACCTCTGGTCTAGGGACAGAACATACTATGGCTACACCTTC | 18 | TRBJ1-2 | TRBV23-1 | TRBD1 | -
CASSQGQRNEKLFF | TGTGCCAGCAGCCAGGGACAGCGTAATGAAAAACTGTTTTTT | 14 | TRBJ1-4 | TRBV5-4 | TRBD1 | -
CASSNRALTDTQYF | TGTGCCAGCAGCAACAGGGCCCTCACAGATACGCAGTATTTT | 14 | TRBJ2-3 | TRBV28 | - | -
CASSPGGSQETQYF | TGTGCCAGCAGCCCCGGGGGGTCCCAAGAGACCCAGTACTTC | 14 | TRBJ2-5 | TRBV11-3 | TRBD2 | -
CASSLWTGGTEAFF | TGTGCCAGCAGCCTTTGGACAGGGGGAACTGAAGCTTTCTTT | 14 | TRBJ1-1 | TRBV3-1/TRBV3-2 | TRBD1 | -
CAWRAGTGGDQPQHF | TGTGCCTGGAGAGCCGGGACAGGGGGCGATCAGCCCCAGCATTTT | 15 | TRBJ1-5 | TRBV30 | TRBD1 | -
CASSLLPTLAEPTDTQYF | TGTGCCAGCAGCTTACTACCCACTCTAGCGGAACCCACAGATACGCAGTATTTT | 18 | TRBJ2-3 | TRBV7-3 | TRBD2 | -
CSVMTGGTDTQYF | TGCAGCGTGATGACAGGGGGAACAGATACGCAGTATTTT | 13 | TRBJ2-3 | TRBV29-1 | TRBD1 | -
CSGETGGRETQYF | TGCAGCGGCGAAACAGGGGGCCGAGAGACCCAGTACTTC | 13 | TRBJ2-5 | TRBV29-1 | TRBD1 | -
CASSLGRTSGNNEQFF | TGTGCCAGCAGCTTAGGCCGGACTAGCGGAAACAATGAGCAGTTCTTC | 16 | TRBJ2-1 | TRBV7-6 | TRBD2 | -
CASSSRTGNTGELFF | TGTGCTAGCAGCTCCAGGACAGGGAACACCGGGGAGCTGTTTTTT | 15 | TRBJ2-2 | TRBV7-7 | TRBD1 | -
CASSGGVLGYGYTF | TGTGCCAGCAGCGGGGGCGTTCTCGGCTATGGCTACACCTTC | 14 | TRBJ1-2 | TRBV7-8 | - | -
CASSEFGRAVGYTF | TGTGCCAGCAGTGAATTCGGGAGGGCAGTCGGCTACACCTTC | 14 | TRBJ1-2 | TRBV25-1 | - | few
CASIGLGTLTDTQYF | TGTGCCAGCATAGGATTGGGGACACTCACAGATACGCAGTATTTT | 15 | TRBJ2-3 | TRBV2 | - | -
CSAIGGDVSYEQYF | TGCAGCGCCATAGGCGGGGACGTGTCCTACGAGCAGTACTTC | 14 | TRBJ2-7 | TRBV29-1 | - | few
CASSYGLAGGIQSTDTQYF | TGTGCCAGCAGCTATGGACTAGCGGGGGGGATACAAAGCACAGATACGCAGTATTTT | 19 | TRBJ2-3 | TRBV5-6 | TRBD2 | -
CATSDPGLNEQFF | TGTGCCACCAGTGACCCGGGACTAAATGAGCAGTTCTTC | 13 | TRBJ2-1 | TRBV24-1 | TRBD2 | -
CAAASKRGIDTQYF | TGTGCCGCCGCCTCGAAACGGGGGATAGATACGCAGTATTTT | 14 | TRBJ2-3 | TRBV10-3 | - | -
CASSLTTGPGQPQHF | TGTGCCAGCAGCTTAACGACAGGGCCGGGGCAGCCCCAGCATTTT | 15 | TRBJ1-5 | TRBV7-2 | TRBD1 | -
CAISRTSGRGGNEQFF | TGTGCCATCAGCAGGACTAGCGGGAGGGGTGGCAATGAGCAGTTCTTC | 16 | TRBJ2-1 | TRBV10-3 | TRBD2 | -
CASSLAGTGDEKLFF | TGCGCCAGCAGCTTGGCCGGGACAGGAGATGAAAAACTGTTTTTT | 15 | TRBJ1-4 | TRBV5-1 | TRBD1 | -
CASSRGEMETQYF | TGTGCCAGCAGCCGCGGGGAGATGGAGACCCAGTACTTC | 13 | TRBJ2-5 | TRBV11-3 | - | -
CASSLRENQPQHF | TGTGCCAGCAGCCTAAGGGAGAATCAGCCCCAGCATTTT | 13 | TRBJ1-5 | TRBV5-6 | - | -